A single T cell receptor beta chain is shown here with its context. This sample was taken from a study of blood T cell repertoires in COVID-19. Study overall: Whether acute or convalescent, the COVID-19 samples came from the United States, Italy and Spain. Nucleic acid was either cDNA or gDNA, and it came from T cells, B-cell-depleted T cells, or PBMCs.

Original handling: Amplification from reference gene primers served as the basis for estimated nucleated cell counts. TCRdb's copy holds only in-frame clones and misses some; the assay was immunoSEQ multiplex PCR. V and J calls and clone size come straight from that table; D and trimming were deduced from the DNA. The sample yields roughly 60,000 clones, roughly 84% seen once. V shed 0 bases and J 2 bases; nucleotides not matched to a gene: 2. The CDR3 length is 15 residues. In germline, CDR1 is MNHEY, CDR2 SVGAGI. Followed longitudinally, the Seattle patients had been enrolled during active infection.

This chain uses TRBV6-5 with TRBJ2-7; TRBD2 matches 9 bases. The receptor comes from a man in his sixties with COVID-19, enrolled during active disease. The sequenced material came from peripheral blood. The CDR3 nucleotides read TGTGCCAGCAGTTACTCCCTAGCGGGACCCTACGAGCAGTACTTC. This gives the protein CASSYSLAGPYEQYF.